These 2 T cell receptor beta chains were all obtained from the same sample, sequenced in a study of early T cells in non-severe SARS-CoV-2 infection. TCRdb independently ran MiXCR on the 5' RACE reads; one entry per CDR3 protein. The repertoire has 60,000 or so distinct CDR3 sequences, around 12% of them found once; the top ten carry about 3.1%. The sequencing sample was made of whole blood. All receptors come from an adult who was a healthcare worker with PCR-confirmed SARS-CoV-2 infection or an uninfected control (not recorded which).

This clonotype has a count of ten or more. The J gene is TRBJ2-5, the V gene TRBV10-3; 11 nucleotides line up with TRBD2. The V gene's germline CDR1 is ENHRY and CDR2 SYGVKD. J lost 5 bases, V lost 10 bases, and 15 bases had no gene match. The CDR3 spans 16 residues. CDR3: CATSSQTSGVVETQYF. The DNA of the CDR3 is TGTGCCACCTCTTCTCAGACTAGCGGGGTCGTCGAGACCCAGTACTTC.

This clonotype was counted only a few times. This chain's CDR3 is CASSFHGPNTGELFF. The CDR3 DNA follows: TGTGCCAGCAGCTTCCACGGCCCGAACACCGGGGAGCTGTTTTTT. The V gene is TRBV7-3, the J gene TRBJ2-2; D unresolved. CDR3 length equals 15 residues. The ends were cut back, 3 bases at V and 0 bases at J, with 8 bases in the middle. CDR1 and CDR2 from the germline V gene are SGHTA and FQGTGA.